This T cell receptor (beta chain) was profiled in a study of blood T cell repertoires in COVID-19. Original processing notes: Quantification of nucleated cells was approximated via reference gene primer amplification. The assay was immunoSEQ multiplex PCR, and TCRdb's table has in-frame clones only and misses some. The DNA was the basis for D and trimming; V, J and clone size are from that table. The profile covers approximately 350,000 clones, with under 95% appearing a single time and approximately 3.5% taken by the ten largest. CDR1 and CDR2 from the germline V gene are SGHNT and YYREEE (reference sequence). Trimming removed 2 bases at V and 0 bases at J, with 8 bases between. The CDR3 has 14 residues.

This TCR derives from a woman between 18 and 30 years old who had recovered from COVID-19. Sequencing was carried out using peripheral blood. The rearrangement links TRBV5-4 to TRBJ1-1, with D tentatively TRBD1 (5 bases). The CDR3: CASSFGGMNTEAFF. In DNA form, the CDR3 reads TGTGCCAGCAGCTTTGGGGGGATGAACACTGAAGCTTTCTTT. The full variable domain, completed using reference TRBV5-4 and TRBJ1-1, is ETGVTQSPTHLIKTRGQQVTLRCSSQSGHNTVSWYQQALGQGPQFIFQYYREEENGRGNFPPRFSGLQFPNYSSELNVNALELDDSALYLCASSFGGMNTEAFFGQGTRLTVV.